These T cell receptor beta chains were read from a single sample in a study of regulatory T cells in long-lasting Graves disease. TCRdb reprocessed the multiplex PCR reads with MiXCR, giving one entry per CDR3 protein. This sample has hundreds of thousands of distinct CDR3 sequences, with about 20% found just once. The material sequenced was peripheral blood mononuclear cells (PBMCs), taken when the disease was refractory, from a patient treated with antithyroid drugs. The receptor source for this set is a female donor with Graves disease. CDR3s include the opening cysteine and the closing phenylalanine or tryptophan. Fields, in order: V gene, J gene, D gene, clone size, CDR3 protein, CDR3 DNA. The D gene is left open where the match is weak. Clone size is given for some rows only: seen once, a few or many times, or a class if the clone is expanded.

TRBV5-8,TRBJ1-2,TRBD1,many,CASKGQLYRYYGYTF,TGTGCCAGCAAGGGACAGCTCTATCGATACTATGGCTACACCTTC
TRBV29-1,TRBJ1-1,-,few,CSVTPNTEAFF,TGCAGCGTTACACCGAACACTGAAGCTTTCTTT
TRBV6-2/TRBV6-3,TRBJ2-5,TRBD2,many,CASGRLAGDIETQYF,TGTGCCAGCGGAAGACTAGCGGGAGACATTGAGACCCAGTACTTC
TRBV29-1,TRBJ1-1,-,-,CSAKQQGQNTEAFF,TGCAGCGCTAAACAGCAGGGGCAAAACACTGAAGCTTTCTTT
TRBV11-3,TRBJ2-1,TRBD2,-,CASSYGGAYNEQFF,TGTGCCAGCAGCTACGGGGGGGCCTACAATGAGCAGTTCTTC
TRBV28,TRBJ1-3,-,few,CASSLGGLISGNTIYF,TGTGCCAGCAGTTTAGGGGGACTAATCTCTGGAAACACCATATATTTT
TRBV2,TRBJ2-7,TRBD2,many,CASSAWGTSAYEQYF,TGTGCCAGCAGTGCTTGGGGGACTAGCGCCTACGAGCAGTACTTC
TRBV7-8,TRBJ1-1,-,many,CASSLGAGEGTEAFF,TGTGCCAGCAGCTTAGGGGCAGGGGAAGGCACTGAAGCTTTCTTT
TRBV18,TRBJ2-4,TRBD2,-,CASSPPLAGEQNIQYF,TGTGCCAGCTCACCACCATTAGCGGGAGAACAAAACATTCAGTACTTC
TRBV19,TRBJ1-1,-,-,CASKVGGNTEAFF,TGTGCCAGTAAGGTCGGGGGGAACACTGAAGCTTTCTTT
TRBV2,TRBJ2-1,TRBD2,-,CASSEGLADLPFF,TGTGCCAGCAGTGAGGGACTAGCGGACCTTCCGTTCTTC
TRBV3-1,TRBJ2-3,TRBD2,-,CASSHAGGPTDTQYF,TGTGCCAGCAGCCACGCGGGAGGTCCGACAGATACGCAGTATTTT
TRBV14,TRBJ1-1,-,few,CASSQSRADTEAFF,TGTGCCAGCAGCCAATCCCGCGCGGACACTGAAGCTTTCTTT
TRBV12-3/TRBV12-4,TRBJ1-2,-,many,CASSLAMGSGYGYTF,TGTGCCAGCAGTTTAGCAATGGGGTCGGGCTATGGCTACACCTTC
TRBV29-1,TRBJ1-6,TRBD1,few,CSVRTGDSPLHF,TGCAGCGTGAGGACAGGTGATTCACCCCTCCACTTT
TRBV12-3/TRBV12-4,TRBJ2-7,-,few,CASSPSLTYEQYF,TGTGCCAGCAGTCCTTCTCTTACCTACGAGCAGTACTTC
TRBV12-3/TRBV12-4,TRBJ1-3,TRBD1,few,CASSVTGGGNTIYF,TGTGCCAGCAGTGTAACAGGGGGTGGGAACACCATATATTTT
TRBV11-2,TRBJ2-2,-,-,CASSLSVRHNTGELFF,TGTGCCAGCAGCCTCTCTGTCCGCCACAACACCGGGGAGCTGTTTTTT
TRBV6-1,TRBJ2-7,-,many,CASSEKGHGYYEQYF,TGTGCCAGCAGTGAAAAGGGACACGGGTACTACGAGCAGTACTTC
TRBV7-4,TRBJ2-5,-,-,CASSESGRGETQYF,TGTGCCAGCAGTGAGTCGGGAAGGGGAGAGACCCAGTACTTC